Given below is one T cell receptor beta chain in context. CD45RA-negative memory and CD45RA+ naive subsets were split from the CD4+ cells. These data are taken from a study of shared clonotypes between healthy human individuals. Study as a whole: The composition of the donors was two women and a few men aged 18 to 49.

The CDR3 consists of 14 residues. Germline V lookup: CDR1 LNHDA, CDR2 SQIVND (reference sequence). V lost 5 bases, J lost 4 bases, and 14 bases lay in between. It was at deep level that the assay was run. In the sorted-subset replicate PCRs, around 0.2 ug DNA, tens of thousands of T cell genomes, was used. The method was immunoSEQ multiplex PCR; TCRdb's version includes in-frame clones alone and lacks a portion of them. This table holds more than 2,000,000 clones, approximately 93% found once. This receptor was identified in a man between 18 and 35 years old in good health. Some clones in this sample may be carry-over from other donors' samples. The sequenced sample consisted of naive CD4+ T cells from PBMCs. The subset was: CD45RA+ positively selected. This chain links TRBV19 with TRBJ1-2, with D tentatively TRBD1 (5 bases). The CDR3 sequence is CASSGSRAGYGYTF. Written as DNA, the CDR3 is TGTGCCAGTAGTGGTTCCAGGGCGGGCTATGGCTACACCTTC. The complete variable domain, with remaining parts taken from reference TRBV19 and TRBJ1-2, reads DGGITQSPKYLFRKEGQNVTLSCEQNLNHDAMYWYRQDPGQGLRLIYYSQIVNDFQKGDIAEGYSVSREKKESFPLTVTSAQKNPTAFYLCASSGSRAGYGYTFGSGTRLTVV.